This T cell receptor beta chain was captured in a study of cytomegalovirus exposure and HLA in healthy donors. Study-wide findings and caveats: Highest at DRB1 and lowest at HLA-C, TCR association rates differed among HLA loci in a later analysis.

The PCR contained 60 Vbeta and 13 Jbeta primers. Profiled with immunoSEQ multiplex PCR; TCRdb holds only in-frame clones, not every one. In the table there are around 190,000 clones, around 80% of which are singletons. This clone occurred a few times. The antigen remains undetermined. This CDR3 contains 14 residues. Unmatched junction bases numbered 2, after V lost 2 bases and J lost 3 bases. CDR1 is MNHNY and CDR2 is SVGAGI in the germline V gene (reference sequence). The material sequenced was PBMCs. This chain joins TRBV6-6 and TRBJ2-7, with 9 bases identical to TRBD1. The TCR was taken from a woman aged 25-40 years in good health and CMV-seropositive. The CDR3 nucleotides are TGTGCCAGCAGTTACAGGGACAGGGTCTACGAGCAGTACTTC. This sequence encodes CASSYRDRVYEQYF.